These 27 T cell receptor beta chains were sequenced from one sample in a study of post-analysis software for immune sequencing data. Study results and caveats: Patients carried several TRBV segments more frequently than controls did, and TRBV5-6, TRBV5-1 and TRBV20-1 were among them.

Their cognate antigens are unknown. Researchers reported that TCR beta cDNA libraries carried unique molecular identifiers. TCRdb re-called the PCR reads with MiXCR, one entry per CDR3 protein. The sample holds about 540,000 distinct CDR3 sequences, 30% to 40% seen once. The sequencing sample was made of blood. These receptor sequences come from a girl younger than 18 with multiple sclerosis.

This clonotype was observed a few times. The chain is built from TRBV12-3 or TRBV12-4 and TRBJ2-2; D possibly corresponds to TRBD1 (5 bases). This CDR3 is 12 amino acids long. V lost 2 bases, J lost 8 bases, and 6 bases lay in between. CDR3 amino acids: CASSLQGGELFF. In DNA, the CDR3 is TGTGCCAGCAGTTTACAGGGAGGGGAGCTGTTTTTT.

The CDR3 region is CASSPIGGSGGYGYTF. The CDR3 coding sequence is TGTGCCAGCAGCCCTATAGGGGGCTCAGGGGGTTATGGCTACACCTTC. The chain recombines TRBV5-5 with TRBJ1-2; TRBD1 matches at 7 bases. The trim removed 4 bases at V and 5 bases at J, leaving 14 bases unmatched. The CDR3 totals 16 residues. CDR1 SGHKS and CDR2 YYEKEE come from the germline V gene (reference sequence).

The CDR3 nucleotides read TGTGCCAGCGCCCAGGGACTCGGACGGGAGACCCAGTACTTC. Translated: CASAQGLGRETQYF. J is TRBJ2-5 and V is TRBV27; D might be TRBD2 (6 bases). This CDR3 is 14 amino acids long. Per the germline V gene, CDR1 is MNHEY and CDR2 is SMNVEV (reference sequence). V lost 8 bases, J lost 5 bases, and 18 bases lay in between.

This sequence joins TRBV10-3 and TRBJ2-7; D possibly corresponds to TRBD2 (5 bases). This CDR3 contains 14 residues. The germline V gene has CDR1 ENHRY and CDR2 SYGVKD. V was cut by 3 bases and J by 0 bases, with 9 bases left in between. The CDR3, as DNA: TGTGCCATCAGTGATTCACGGGACTCCTACGAGCAGTACTTC. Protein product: CAISDSRDSYEQYF.

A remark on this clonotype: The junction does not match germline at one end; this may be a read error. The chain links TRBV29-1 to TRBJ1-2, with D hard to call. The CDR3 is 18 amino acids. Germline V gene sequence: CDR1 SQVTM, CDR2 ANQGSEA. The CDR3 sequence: CGVEDGPRGRSANYGYTF. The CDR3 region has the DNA TGCGGCGTTGAAGATGGGCCGCGTGGGCGTTCCGCTAACTATGGCTACACCTTC.

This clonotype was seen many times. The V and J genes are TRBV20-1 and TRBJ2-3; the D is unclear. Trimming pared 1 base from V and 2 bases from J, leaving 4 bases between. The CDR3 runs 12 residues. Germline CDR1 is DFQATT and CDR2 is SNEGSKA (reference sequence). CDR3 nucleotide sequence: TGCAGTGCTAGAGGGGACACAGATACGCAGTATTTT. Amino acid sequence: CSARGDTDTQYF.

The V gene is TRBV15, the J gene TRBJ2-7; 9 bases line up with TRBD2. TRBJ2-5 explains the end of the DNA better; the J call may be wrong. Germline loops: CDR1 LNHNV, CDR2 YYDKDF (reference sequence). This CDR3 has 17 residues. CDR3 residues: CATSRGSLAGTSETQYF. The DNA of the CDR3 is TGTGCCACCAGCAGAGGTAGTCTAGCGGGGACCTCAGAGACCCAGTACTTC.

CDR3 loop: CASSDSGGSYNEQYF. The CDR3 DNA sequence: TGTGCCAGCAGTGACAGCGGGGGCTCCTACAATGAGCAGTACTTC. The rearrangement uses TRBV6-4 and TRBJ2-1; 8 bases are a match to TRBD2. The assigned J gene may be wrong: the sequence end matches TRBJ2-7 better. CDR1 is MRHNA, CDR2 SNTAGT, per germline. This CDR3 contains 15 residues.

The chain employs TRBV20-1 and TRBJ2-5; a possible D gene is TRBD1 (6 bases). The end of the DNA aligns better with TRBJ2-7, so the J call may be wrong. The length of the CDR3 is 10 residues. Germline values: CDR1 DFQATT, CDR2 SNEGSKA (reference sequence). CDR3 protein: CSAYRDEQYF. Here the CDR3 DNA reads TGCAGTGCCTACAGGGACGAGCAGTACTTC.

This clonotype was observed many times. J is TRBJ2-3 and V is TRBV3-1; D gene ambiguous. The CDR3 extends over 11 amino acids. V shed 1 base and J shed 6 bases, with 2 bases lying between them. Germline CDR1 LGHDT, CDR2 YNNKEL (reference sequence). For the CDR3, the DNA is TGTGCCAGCAGCCAAGGGGATACGCAGTATTTT. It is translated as CASSQGDTQYF.

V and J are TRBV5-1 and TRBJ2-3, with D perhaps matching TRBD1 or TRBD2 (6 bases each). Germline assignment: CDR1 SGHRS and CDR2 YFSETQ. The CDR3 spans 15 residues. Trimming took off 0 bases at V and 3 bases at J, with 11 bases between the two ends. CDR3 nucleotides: TGCGCCAGCAGCTTGGAGGGGGGACGGACAGATACGCAGTATTTT. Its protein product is CASSLEGGRTDTQYF.

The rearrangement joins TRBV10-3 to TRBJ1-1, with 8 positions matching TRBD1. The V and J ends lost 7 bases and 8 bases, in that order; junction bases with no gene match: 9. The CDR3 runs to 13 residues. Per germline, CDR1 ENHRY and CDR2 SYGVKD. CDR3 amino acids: CAINVDRELEAFF. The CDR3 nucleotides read TGTGCCATCAACGTGGACAGGGAGTTAGAAGCTTTCTTT.

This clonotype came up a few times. As DNA, the CDR3 is TGCGCCAGCAGCTGGGGACTAGCGGGAACCCCGGAAGAGACCCAGTACTTC. Translated: CASSWGLAGTPEETQYF. V is TRBV5-1 and J is TRBJ2-5; TRBD2 aligns across 13 bases. The CDR3 loop spans 17 amino acids. The germline CDR1 and CDR2 sequences are SGHRS and YFSETQ. Trimming at V came to 3 bases and at J to 3 bases, leaving 8 bases not matched to a gene. Full variable domain (rest looked up from reference TRBV5-1 and TRBJ2-5): KAGVTQTPRYLIKTRGQQVTLSCSPISGHRSVSWYQQTPGQGLQFLFEYFSETQRNKGNFPGRFSGRQFSNSRSEMNVSTLELGDSALYLCASSWGLAGTPEETQYFGPGTRLLVL.

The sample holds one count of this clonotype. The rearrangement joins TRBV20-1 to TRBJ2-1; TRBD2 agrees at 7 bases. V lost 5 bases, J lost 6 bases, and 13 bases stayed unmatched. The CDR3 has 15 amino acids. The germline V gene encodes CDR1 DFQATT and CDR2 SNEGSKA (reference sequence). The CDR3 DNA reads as TGCAGTGCTGTACGGGCGGGGACTACTTTCAATGAGCAGTTCTTC. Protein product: CSAVRAGTTFNEQFF.

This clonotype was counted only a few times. The CDR3: CAGGGRTDTQYF. The CDR3 region has the DNA TGTGCCGGCGGGGGGCGCACAGATACGCAGTATTTT. This rearrangement joins TRBV11-2 to TRBJ2-3; 8 bases fit TRBD2. The CDR3 runs to 12 residues. Trimming at V came to 11 bases and at J to 1 base, leaving 2 bases not matched to a gene. Germline V gives CDR1 SGHAT, CDR2 FQNNGV.

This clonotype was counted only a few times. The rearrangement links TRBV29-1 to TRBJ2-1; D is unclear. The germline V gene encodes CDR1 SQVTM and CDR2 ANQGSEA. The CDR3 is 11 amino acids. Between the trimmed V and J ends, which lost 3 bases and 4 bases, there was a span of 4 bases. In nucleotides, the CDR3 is TGCAGCGTTGACACGTACAATGAGCAGTTCTTC. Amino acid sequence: CSVDTYNEQFF.

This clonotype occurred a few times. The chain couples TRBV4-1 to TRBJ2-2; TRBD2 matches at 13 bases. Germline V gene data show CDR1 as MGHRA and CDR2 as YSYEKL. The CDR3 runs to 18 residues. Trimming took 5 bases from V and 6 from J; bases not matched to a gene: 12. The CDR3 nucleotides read TGCGCCAGCAGCAAAACCGGGACTAGCGGGGTCGGAGCCGGGGAGCTGTTTTTT. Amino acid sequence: CASSKTGTSGVGAGELFF.

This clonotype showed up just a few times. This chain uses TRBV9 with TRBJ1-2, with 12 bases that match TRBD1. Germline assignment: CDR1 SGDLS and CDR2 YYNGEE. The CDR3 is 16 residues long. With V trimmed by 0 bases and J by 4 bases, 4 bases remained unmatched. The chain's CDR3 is CASSVGSGQGAYGYTF. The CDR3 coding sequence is TGTGCCAGCAGCGTAGGATCGGGACAGGGGGCCTATGGCTACACCTTC.

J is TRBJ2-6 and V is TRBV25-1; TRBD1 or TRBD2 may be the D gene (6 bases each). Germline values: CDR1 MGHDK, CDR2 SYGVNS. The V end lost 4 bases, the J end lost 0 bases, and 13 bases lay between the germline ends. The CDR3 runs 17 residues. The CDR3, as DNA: TGTGCCAGCAGTGTAGGGGGGCACTTCTCTGGGGCCAACGTCCTGACTTTC. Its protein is CASSVGGHFSGANVLTF.

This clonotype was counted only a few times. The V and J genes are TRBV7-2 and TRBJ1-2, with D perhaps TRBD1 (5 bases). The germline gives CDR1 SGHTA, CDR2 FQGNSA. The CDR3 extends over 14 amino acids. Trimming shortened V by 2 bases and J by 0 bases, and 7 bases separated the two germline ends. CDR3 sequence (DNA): TGTGCCAGCAGCTTAATGGGGCCTAACTATGGCTACACCTTC. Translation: CASSLMGPNYGYTF. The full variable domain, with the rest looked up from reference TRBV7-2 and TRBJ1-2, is GAGVSQSPSNKVTEKGKDVELRCDPISGHTALYWYRQSLGQGLEFLIYFQGNSAPDKSGLPSDRFSAERTGGSVSTLTIQRTQQEDSAVYLCASSLMGPNYGYTFGSGTRLTVV.

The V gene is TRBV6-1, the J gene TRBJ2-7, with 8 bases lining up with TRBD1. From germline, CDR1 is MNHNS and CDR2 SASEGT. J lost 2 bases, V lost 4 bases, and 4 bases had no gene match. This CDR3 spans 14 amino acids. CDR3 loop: CASSALRGPYEQYF. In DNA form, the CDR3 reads TGTGCCAGCAGTGCCCTCAGGGGGCCCTACGAGCAGTACTTC.

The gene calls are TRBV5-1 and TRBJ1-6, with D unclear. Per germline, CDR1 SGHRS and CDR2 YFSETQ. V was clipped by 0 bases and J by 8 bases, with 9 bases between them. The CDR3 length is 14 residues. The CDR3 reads CASSLGSSHSPLHF. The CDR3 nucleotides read TGCGCCAGCAGCTTGGGTTCCTCTCATTCACCCCTCCACTTT. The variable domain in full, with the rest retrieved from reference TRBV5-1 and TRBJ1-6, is KAGVTQTPRYLIKTRGQQVTLSCSPISGHRSVSWYQQTPGQGLQFLFEYFSETQRNKGNFPGRFSGRQFSNSRSEMNVSTLELGDSALYLCASSLGSSHSPLHFGNGTRLTVT.

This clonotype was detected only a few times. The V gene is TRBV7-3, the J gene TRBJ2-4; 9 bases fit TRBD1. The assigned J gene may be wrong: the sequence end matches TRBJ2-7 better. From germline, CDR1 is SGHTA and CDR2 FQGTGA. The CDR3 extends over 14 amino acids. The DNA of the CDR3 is TGTGCCAGCAGCTTTTTCACAGGGGGCCACGAGCAGTACTTC. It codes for CASSFFTGGHEQYF.

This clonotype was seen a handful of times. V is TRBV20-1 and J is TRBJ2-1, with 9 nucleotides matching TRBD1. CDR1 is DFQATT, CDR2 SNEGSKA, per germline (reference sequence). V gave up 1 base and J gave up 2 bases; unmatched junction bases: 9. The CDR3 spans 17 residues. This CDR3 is CSARAQTRQGAYNEQFF. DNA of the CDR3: TGCAGTGCTAGAGCCCAAACCCGACAGGGGGCCTACAATGAGCAGTTCTTC.

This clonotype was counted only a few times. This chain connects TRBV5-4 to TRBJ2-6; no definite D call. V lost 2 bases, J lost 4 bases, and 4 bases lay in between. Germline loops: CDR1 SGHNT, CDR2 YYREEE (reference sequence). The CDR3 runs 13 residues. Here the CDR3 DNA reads TGTGCCAGCAGCTTAGTCGGGGCCAACGTCCTGACTTTC. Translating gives CASSLVGANVLTF.

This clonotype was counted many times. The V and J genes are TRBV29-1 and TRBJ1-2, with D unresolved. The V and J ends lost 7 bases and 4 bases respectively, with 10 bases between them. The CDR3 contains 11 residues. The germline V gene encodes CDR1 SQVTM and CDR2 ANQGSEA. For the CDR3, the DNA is TGCAGCGGTACTAACGGCTATGGCTACACCTTC. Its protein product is CSGTNGYGYTF.

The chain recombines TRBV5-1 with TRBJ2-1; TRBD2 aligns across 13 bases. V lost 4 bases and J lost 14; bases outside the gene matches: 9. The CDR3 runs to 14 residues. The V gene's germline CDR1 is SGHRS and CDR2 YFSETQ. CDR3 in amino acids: CASSPLAGGPIEFF. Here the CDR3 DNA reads TGCGCCAGCAGCCCACTAGCGGGGGGGCCTATTGAGTTCTTC. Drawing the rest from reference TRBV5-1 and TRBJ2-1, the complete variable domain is KAGVTQTPRYLIKTRGQQVTLSCSPISGHRSVSWYQQTPGQGLQFLFEYFSETQRNKGNFPGRFSGRQFSNSRSEMNVSTLELGDSALYLCASSPLAGGPIEFFGPGTRLTVL.